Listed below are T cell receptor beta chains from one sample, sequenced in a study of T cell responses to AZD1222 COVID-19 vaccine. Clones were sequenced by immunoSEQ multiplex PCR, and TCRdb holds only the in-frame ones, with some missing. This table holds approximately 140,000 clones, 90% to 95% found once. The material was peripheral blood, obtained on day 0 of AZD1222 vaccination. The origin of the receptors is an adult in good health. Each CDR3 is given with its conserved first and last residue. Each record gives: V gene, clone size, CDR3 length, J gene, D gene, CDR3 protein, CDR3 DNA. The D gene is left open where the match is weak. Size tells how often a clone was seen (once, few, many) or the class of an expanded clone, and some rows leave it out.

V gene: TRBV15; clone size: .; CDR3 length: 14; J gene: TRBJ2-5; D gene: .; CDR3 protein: CATSRDRGGETQYF; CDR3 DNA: TGTGCCACCAGCAGAGATCGCGGAGGGGAGACCCAGTACTTC
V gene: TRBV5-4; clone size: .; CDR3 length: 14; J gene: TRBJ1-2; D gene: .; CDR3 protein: CASSLVQGNYGYTF; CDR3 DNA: TGTGCCAGCAGCCTGGTACAGGGTAACTATGGCTACACCTTC
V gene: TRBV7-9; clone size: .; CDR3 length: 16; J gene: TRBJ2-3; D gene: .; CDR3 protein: CASSTTNGLSTDTQYF; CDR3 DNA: TGTGCCAGCAGCACAACTAACGGACTGAGCACAGATACGCAGTATTTT
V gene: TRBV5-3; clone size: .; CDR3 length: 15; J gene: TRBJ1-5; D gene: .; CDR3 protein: CARSYGDGSNQPQHF; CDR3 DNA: TGTGCCAGAAGCTACGGGGACGGAAGCAATCAGCCCCAGCATTTT
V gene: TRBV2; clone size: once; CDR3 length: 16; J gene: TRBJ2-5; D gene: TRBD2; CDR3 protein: CASSEERLAGQETQYF; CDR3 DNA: TGTGCCAGCAGTGAAGAGCGACTAGCGGGGCAAGAGACCCAGTACTTC
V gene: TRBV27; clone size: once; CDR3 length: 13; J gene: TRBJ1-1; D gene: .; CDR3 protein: CASSSGFPTEAFF; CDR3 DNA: TGTGCCAGCAGTAGCGGCTTCCCCACTGAAGCTTTCTTT
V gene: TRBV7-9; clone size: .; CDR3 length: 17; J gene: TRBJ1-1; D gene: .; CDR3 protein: CASSLGAGVLLRTEAFF; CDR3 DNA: TGTGCCAGCAGCTTAGGTGCCGGGGTCCTTCTTAGGACTGAAGCTTTCTTT
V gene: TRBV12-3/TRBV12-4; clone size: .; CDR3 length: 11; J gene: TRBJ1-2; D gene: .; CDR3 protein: CASSSLDSWTF; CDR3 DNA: TGTGCCAGCAGCTCTCTAGACTCGTGGACCTTC
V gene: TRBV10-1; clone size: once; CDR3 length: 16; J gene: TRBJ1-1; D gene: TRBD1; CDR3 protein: CASGEKFRGRNTEAFF; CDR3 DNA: TGCGCCAGCGGCGAAAAATTCAGGGGGCGGAACACTGAAGCTTTCTTT
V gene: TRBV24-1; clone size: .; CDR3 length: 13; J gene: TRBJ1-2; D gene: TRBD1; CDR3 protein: CATSELDRGGYTF; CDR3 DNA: TGTGCCACCAGTGAGCTCGACAGGGGAGGCTACACCTTC
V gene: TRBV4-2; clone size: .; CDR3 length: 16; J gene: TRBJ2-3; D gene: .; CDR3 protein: CASSQDDTGYADTQYF; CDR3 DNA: TGTGCCAGCAGCCAAGATGATACGGGGTACGCGGATACGCAGTATTTT
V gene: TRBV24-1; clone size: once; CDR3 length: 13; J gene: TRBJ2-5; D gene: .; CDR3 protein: CATSETGLETQYF; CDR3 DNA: TGTGCCACCAGTGAAACAGGGCTAGAGACCCAGTACTTC
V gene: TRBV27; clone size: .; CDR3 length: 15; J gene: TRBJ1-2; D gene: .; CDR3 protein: CASSSIETVNYGYTF; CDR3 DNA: TGTGCCAGCAGTTCAATAGAGACAGTTAACTATGGCTACACCTTC
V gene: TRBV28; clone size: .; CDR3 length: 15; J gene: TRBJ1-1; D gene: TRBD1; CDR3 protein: CASSITQGGNTEAFF; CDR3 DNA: TGTGCCAGCAGTATAACACAGGGGGGCAACACTGAAGCTTTCTTT
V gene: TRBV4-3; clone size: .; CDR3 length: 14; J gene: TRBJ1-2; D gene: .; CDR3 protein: CASSQERTVYGYTF; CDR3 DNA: TGCGCCAGCAGCCAAGAGAGGACAGTCTATGGCTACACCTTC
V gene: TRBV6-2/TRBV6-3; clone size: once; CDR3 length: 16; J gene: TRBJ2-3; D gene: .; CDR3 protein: CASSYDLAASTDTQYF; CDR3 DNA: TGTGCCAGCAGTTACGATCTAGCAGCTAGCACAGATACGCAGTATTTT
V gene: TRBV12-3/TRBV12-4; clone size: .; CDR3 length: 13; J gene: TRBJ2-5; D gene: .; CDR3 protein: CASSTASEETQYF; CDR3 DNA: TGTGCCAGCAGTACGGCTAGCGAGGAGACCCAGTACTTC
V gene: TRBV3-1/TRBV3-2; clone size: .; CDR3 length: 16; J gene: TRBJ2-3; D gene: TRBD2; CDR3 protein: CASSLTGTRVTDTQYF; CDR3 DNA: TGTGCCAGCAGCCTCACCGGGACTAGAGTCACAGATACGCAGTATTTT
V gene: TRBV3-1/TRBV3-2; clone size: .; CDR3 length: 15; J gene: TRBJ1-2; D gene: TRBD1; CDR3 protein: CASSQVDRGSGGYTF; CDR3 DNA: TGTGCCAGCAGCCAAGTCGACAGGGGATCCGGTGGCTACACCTTC
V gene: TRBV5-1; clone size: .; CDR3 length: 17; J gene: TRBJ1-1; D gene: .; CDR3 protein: CASSSPRSGPGATEAFF; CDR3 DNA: TGCGCCAGCAGCTCCCCCCGATCGGGGCCGGGGGCCACTGAAGCTTTCTTT
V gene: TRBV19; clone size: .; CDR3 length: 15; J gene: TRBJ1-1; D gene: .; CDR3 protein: CASSMGAGLDTEAFF; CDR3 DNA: TGTGCCAGTAGTATGGGGGCAGGGTTGGACACTGAAGCTTTCTTT
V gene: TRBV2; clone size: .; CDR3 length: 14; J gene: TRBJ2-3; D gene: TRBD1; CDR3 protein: CASIDRGATDTQYF; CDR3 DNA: TGTGCCAGCATAGACAGGGGTGCCACAGATACGCAGTATTTT
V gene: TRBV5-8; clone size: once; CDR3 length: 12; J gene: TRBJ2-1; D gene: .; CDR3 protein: CASSARREEQFF; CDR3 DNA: TGTGCCAGCAGCGCCAGAAGAGAGGAGCAGTTCTTC
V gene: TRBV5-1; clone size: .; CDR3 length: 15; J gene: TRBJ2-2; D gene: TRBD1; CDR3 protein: CASTPTGANTGELFF; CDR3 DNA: TGCGCCAGCACTCCCACAGGGGCAAACACCGGGGAGCTGTTTTTT
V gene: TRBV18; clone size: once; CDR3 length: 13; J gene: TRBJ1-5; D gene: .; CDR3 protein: CASSPVQDQPQHF; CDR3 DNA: TGTGCCAGCTCACCAGTCCAGGATCAGCCCCAGCATTTT
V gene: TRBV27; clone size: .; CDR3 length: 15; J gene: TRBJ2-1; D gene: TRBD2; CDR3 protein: CASSRTGTTPYEQFF; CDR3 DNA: TGTGCCAGCAGCCGCACCGGGACTACGCCATATGAGCAGTTCTTC
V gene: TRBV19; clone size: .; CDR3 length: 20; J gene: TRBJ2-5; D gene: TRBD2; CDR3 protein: CASSIRIGQVAGGSGETQYF; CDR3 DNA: TGTGCCAGTAGTATAAGAATTGGACAGGTAGCGGGAGGGTCCGGAGAGACCCAGTACTTC
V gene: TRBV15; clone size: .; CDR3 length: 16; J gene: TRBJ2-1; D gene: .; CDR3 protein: CATSRVYGEAYNEQFF; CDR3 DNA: TGTGCCACCAGCAGAGTATACGGGGAGGCGTACAATGAGCAGTTCTTC
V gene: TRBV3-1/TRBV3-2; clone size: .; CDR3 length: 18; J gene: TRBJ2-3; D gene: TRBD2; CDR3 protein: CASSPGLAGGLGTDTQYF; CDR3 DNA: TGTGCCAGCAGCCCCGGACTAGCGGGGGGGCTAGGCACAGATACGCAGTATTTT
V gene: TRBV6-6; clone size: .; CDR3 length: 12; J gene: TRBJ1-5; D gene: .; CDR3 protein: CASAYRSQPQHF; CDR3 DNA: TGTGCCAGCGCCTACCGATCTCAGCCCCAGCATTTT
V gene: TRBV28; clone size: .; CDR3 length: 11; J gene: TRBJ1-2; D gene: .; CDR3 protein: CASSRGGGYTF; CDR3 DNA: TGTGCCAGCAGTCGAGGGGGTGGCTACACCTTC
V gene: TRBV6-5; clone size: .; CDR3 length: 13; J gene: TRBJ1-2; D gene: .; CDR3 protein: CASRETVESGYTF; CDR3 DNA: TGTGCCAGCAGGGAGACCGTCGAAAGTGGCTACACCTTC
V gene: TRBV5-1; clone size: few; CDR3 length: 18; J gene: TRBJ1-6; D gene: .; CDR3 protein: CASSLARFVTGPNSPLHF; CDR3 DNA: TGCGCCAGCAGCTTGGCCCGGTTTGTGACAGGTCCTAATTCACCCCTCCACTTT
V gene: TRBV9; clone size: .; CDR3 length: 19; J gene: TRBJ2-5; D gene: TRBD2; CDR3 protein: CASSVGTSGRTRPQETQYF; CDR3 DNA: TGTGCCAGCAGCGTAGGGACTAGCGGGAGGACCAGGCCCCAAGAGACCCAGTACTTC
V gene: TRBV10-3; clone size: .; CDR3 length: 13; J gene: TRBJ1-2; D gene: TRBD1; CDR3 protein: CAISWDRSDGYTF; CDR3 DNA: TGTGCCATCAGTTGGGACAGGTCGGATGGCTACACCTTC
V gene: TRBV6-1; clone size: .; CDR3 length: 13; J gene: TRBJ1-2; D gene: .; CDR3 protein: CASSEVNPSGYTF; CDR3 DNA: TGTGCCAGCAGTGAAGTGAACCCTTCGGGCTACACCTTC
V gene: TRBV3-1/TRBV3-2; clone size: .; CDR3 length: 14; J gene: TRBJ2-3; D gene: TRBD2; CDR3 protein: CATRKRGGTDTQYF; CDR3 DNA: TGTGCCACCCGCAAGCGGGGGGGCACAGATACGCAGTATTTT
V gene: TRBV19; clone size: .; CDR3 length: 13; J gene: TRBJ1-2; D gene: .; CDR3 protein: CASSTAPTYGYTF; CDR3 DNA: TGTGCCAGTAGTACCGCCCCTACTTATGGCTACACCTTC
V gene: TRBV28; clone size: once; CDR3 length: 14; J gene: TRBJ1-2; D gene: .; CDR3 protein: CASSFPRMNYGYTF; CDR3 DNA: TGTGCCAGCAGTTTTCCCCGGATGAACTATGGCTACACCTTC
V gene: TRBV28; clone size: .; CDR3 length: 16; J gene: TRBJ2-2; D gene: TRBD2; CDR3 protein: CASISLAGLNTGELFF; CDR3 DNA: TGTGCCAGCATCTCCTTAGCGGGGCTAAACACCGGGGAGCTGTTTTTT
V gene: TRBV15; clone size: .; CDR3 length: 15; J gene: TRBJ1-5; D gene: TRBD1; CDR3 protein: CATKRWTGGNQPQHF; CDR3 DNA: TGTGCCACCAAAAGATGGACAGGGGGGAATCAGCCCCAGCATTTT
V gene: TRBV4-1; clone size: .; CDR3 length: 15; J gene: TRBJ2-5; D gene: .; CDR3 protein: CASSQRFRGQETQYF; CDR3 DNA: TGCGCCAGCAGCCAAAGGTTTAGGGGCCAAGAGACCCAGTACTTC
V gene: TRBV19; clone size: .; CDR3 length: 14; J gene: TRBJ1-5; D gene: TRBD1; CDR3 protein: CASGTAYSNQPQHF; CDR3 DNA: TGTGCCAGCGGGACAGCCTATAGCAATCAGCCCCAGCATTTT
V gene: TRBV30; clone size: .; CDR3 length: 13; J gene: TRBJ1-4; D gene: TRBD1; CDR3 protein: CAWSLHRGEKLFF; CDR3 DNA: TGTGCCTGGAGTCTGCACAGGGGCGAAAAACTGTTTTTT
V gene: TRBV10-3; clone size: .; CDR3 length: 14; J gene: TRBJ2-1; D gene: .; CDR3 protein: CAIRVTGDASVAIF; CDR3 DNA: TGTGCCATCAGAGTTACCGGGGACGCCTCGGTCGCAATCTTC
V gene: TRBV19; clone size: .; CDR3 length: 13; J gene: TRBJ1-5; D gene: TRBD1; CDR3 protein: CASCPQGNQPQHF; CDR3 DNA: TGTGCCAGTTGTCCACAGGGGAATCAGCCCCAGCATTTT
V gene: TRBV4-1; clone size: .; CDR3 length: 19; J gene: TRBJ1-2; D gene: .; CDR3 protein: CASSQDQGRRGEGNYGYTF; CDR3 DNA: TGCGCCAGCAGCCAAGATCAGGGGCGAAGGGGAGAGGGTAACTATGGCTACACCTTC
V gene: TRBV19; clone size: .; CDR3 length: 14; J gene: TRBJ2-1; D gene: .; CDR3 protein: CASSVLATGAGQFF; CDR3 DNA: TGTGCCAGTAGTGTTCTGGCCACGGGGGCCGGGCAGTTCTTC
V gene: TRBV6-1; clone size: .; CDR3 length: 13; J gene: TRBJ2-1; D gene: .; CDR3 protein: CASSEAVATVEFF; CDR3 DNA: TGTGCCAGCAGTGAAGCTGTGGCGACCGTTGAGTTCTTC
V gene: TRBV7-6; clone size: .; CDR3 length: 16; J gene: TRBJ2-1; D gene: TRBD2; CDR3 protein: CASNLRGTSGFNEQFF; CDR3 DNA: TGTGCCAGCAACCTTAGAGGGACTAGCGGATTCAATGAGCAGTTCTTC
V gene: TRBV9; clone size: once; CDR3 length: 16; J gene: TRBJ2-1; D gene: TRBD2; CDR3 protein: CASSVAGLAGYNEQFF; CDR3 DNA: TGTGCCAGCAGCGTTGCCGGACTAGCGGGTTACAATGAGCAGTTCTTC
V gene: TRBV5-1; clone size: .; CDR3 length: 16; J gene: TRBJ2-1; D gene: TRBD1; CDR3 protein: CASSLAGTGGYNEQFF; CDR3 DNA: TGCGCCAGCAGCTTGGCCGGGACAGGGGGATACAATGAGCAGTTCTTC
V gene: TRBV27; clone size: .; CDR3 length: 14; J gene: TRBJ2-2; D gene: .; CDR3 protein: CASSFQGTTGELFF; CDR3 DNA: TGTGCCAGCAGTTTTCAGGGTACCACCGGGGAGCTGTTTTTT
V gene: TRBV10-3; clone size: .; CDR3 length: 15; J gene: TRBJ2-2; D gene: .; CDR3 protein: CAISDRVKNTGELFF; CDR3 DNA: TGTGCCATCAGTGACCGGGTGAAGAACACCGGGGAGCTGTTTTTT
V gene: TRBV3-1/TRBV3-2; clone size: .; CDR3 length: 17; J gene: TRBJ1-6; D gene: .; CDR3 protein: CASSQEKTAGRNSPLHF; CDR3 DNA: TGTGCCAGCAGCCAGGAAAAGACAGCCGGGCGTAATTCACCCCTCCACTTT